One sample yielded the 18 T cell receptor beta chains listed below, sequenced in a study of blood T cells in healthy people across ages. A sample-barcoded 5' primer and a J-beta primer mix were used in a second PCR of about 7 to 12 cycles. TCRdb reprocessed the 5' RACE reads with MiXCR, giving one entry per CDR3 protein. The data hold about 570,000 distinct CDR3 sequences, with 27% observed a single time. The material sequenced was blood. These TCRs come from a woman aged 70 to 79 in good health.

J is TRBJ1-4 and V is TRBV20-1; 7 nucleotides match TRBD1. The CDR3 has 14 residues. The germline gives CDR1 DFQATT, CDR2 SNEGSKA (reference sequence). CDR3 DNA: TGCAGCGCCAATCCACAGGGGTTTAATGAAAAACTGTTTTTT. Protein sequence: CSANPQGFNEKLFF.

The CDR3 DNA reads TGCGCCAGCAGCTTGGGGTGGGACTACCCCTACAATGAGCAGTTCTTC. It encodes CASSLGWDYPYNEQFF. The V gene is TRBV5-1, the J gene TRBJ2-1; 7 bases align to TRBD2. The germline gives CDR1 SGHRS, CDR2 YFSETQ. J lost 2 bases, V lost 0 bases, and 5 bases had no gene match. This CDR3 has 16 amino acids.

The chain employs TRBV4-3 and TRBJ2-7, with TRBD2 as a possible D gene (6 bases). The ends were cut back, 1 base at V and 0 bases at J, with 10 bases in the middle. The germline V gene has CDR1 LGHNA and CDR2 YSLEER. This CDR3 region has 15 residues. Here the CDR3 DNA reads TGCGCCAGCAGCCAAGGGGCGGGGAGCTCCTACGAGCAGTACTTC. Translation gives CASSQGAGSSYEQYF.

The chain carries TRBV13 and TRBJ1-2; a possible D gene is TRBD1 (6 bases). V dropped 3 bases and J dropped 2 bases, with 16 bases sitting between them. The CDR3 runs to 16 residues. Germline CDR1 reads PRHDT; CDR2 reads FYEKMQ (reference sequence). The CDR3 protein is CASSFAATGPNYGYTF. CDR3 sequence (DNA): TGTGCCAGCAGCTTCGCTGCTACAGGGCCCAACTATGGCTACACCTTC.

The gene calls are TRBV28 and TRBJ2-3; TRBD2 is a possible D gene (5 bases). V lost 2 bases, J lost 1 base, and 10 bases lay in between. The length of the CDR3 is 15 residues. In germline, CDR1 is MDHEN, CDR2 SYDVKM. The CDR3 nucleotides read TGTGCCAGCAGTTTAGAGGGTACAGGCACAGATACGCAGTATTTT. Translated, it gives CASSLEGTGTDTQYF.

The chain is built from TRBV12-3 or TRBV12-4 and TRBJ2-7; no firm D call. Trimming took 5 bases from V and 4 from J, leaving 15 bases between them. This CDR3 spans 14 amino acids. For the CDR3, the DNA is TGTGCCAGCAGTCCCACTCCTGACCTATACGAGCAGTACTTC. It specifies CASSPTPDLYEQYF.

This clonotype has just a few counts. This rearrangement joins TRBV20-1 to TRBJ1-6; D remains ambiguous. CDR3 length: 12 amino acids. The ends were cut back, 6 bases at V and 9 bases at J, with 12 bases in the middle. Germline assignment: CDR1 DFQATT and CDR2 SNEGSKA (reference sequence). CDR3 residues: CSAREVSSPLHF. The CDR3 coding sequence is TGCAGTGCCCGAGAGGTCAGTTCACCCCTCCACTTT.

The chain is built from TRBV7-9 and TRBJ2-7; 12 bases are shared with TRBD1. Germline CDR1 SEHNR, CDR2 FQNEAQ (reference sequence). The V segment lost 5 bases and the J segment 6 bases; nucleotides outside the gene matches: 11. This CDR3 is 16 amino acids long. The CDR3, as DNA: TGTGCCAGCAGCCACTCGGGACAGGGGGCGGCATTCGAGCAGTACTTC. Protein: CASSHSGQGAAFEQYF.

In this sample, this clonotype turned up a few times. The chain uses TRBV30 and TRBJ1-1; D might be TRBD1 (5 bases). Germline loops: CDR1 GTSNPN, CDR2 SVGIG (reference sequence). Deletions cut 5 bases from V and 0 bases from J, with 10 bases between. CDR3 size: 13 residues. CDR3 amino acids: CAWQRQLNTEAFF. CDR3 nucleotide sequence: TGTGCCTGGCAAAGACAGTTGAACACTGAAGCTTTCTTT.

The rearrangement uses TRBV7-8 and TRBJ1-2; D uncertain. Trimming shortened V by 3 bases and J by 7 bases, and 15 bases separated the two germline ends. The germline V gene encodes CDR1 SGHVS and CDR2 FQNEAQ. The CDR3 contains 14 residues. The CDR3: CASSLVGADGGYTF. DNA for the CDR3: TGTGCCAGCAGCTTGGTGGGAGCCGATGGTGGCTACACCTTC.

J is TRBJ2-2 and V is TRBV11-3; tentatively, D is TRBD2 (6 bases). The CDR3 spans 14 residues. Looked up from germline, CDR1 is SGHNT and CDR2 is YENEEA. With 2 bases removed from V and 7 bases from J, the gap between germline ends came to 11 bases. The CDR3 region has the DNA TGTGCCAGCAGCTTACTTGGGGGGAACGGGGAGCTGTTTTTT. It is translated as CASSLLGGNGELFF.

The genes are TRBV6-2 or TRBV6-3 and TRBJ2-1; D might be TRBD1 or TRBD2, each matching 5 bases. CDR3 length: 16 amino acids. The germline CDR1 and CDR2 sequences are MNHEY and SVGEGT. The ends were cut back, 2 bases at V and 8 bases at J, with 19 bases in the middle. As DNA, the CDR3 is TGTGCCAGCAGTTACGGTCGTAGAGGGGTGAAATATGAGCAGTTCTTC. This sequence encodes CASSYGRRGVKYEQFF.

This clonotype turned up a few times. V and J are TRBV20-1 and TRBJ2-5; possibly TRBD2 for D (5 bases). The ends were cut back, 2 bases at V and 4 bases at J, with 8 bases in the middle. Germline V lookup: CDR1 DFQATT, CDR2 SNEGSKA (reference sequence). This CDR3 has 12 residues. Here the CDR3 DNA reads TGCAGTGCTAGATTGCGGGTAGAGACCCAGTACTTC. Amino acid sequence: CSARLRVETQYF.

This chain connects TRBV5-1 to TRBJ1-6; the match to TRBD1 covers 9 bases. This CDR3 region has 17 residues. Germline lookup yields CDR1 SGHRS and CDR2 YFSETQ. V was pared by 4 bases and J by 5 bases, with 10 bases of the junction left unmatched. The chain's CDR3 is CASSRGQGIFNNSPLHF. Written as DNA, the CDR3 is TGCGCCAGCAGCAGGGGACAGGGAATCTTTAATAATTCACCCCTCCACTTT.

The V and J genes are TRBV11-2 and TRBJ1-3, with 9 positions matching TRBD1. This CDR3 spans 16 amino acids. Germline values: CDR1 SGHAT, CDR2 FQNNGV. Trimming removed 1 base from V and 5 bases from J; junction bases left unmatched: 6. The chain's CDR3 is CASSLAGTGYRNTIYF. The DNA for the CDR3 is TGTGCCAGCAGCTTAGCCGGGACAGGGTATAGAAACACCATATATTTT.

The sample holds a few counts of this clonotype. This rearrangement joins TRBV2 to TRBJ1-1; TRBD1 is a possible D gene (5 bases). Per germline, CDR1 SNHLY and CDR2 FYNNEI. CDR3 length: 13 amino acids. V was shortened by 6 bases and J by 2 bases, with 10 bases between the two germline ends. As DNA, the CDR3 is TGTGCCAGCAGGCAAGGGGCTAACACTGAAGCTTTCTTT. Encoded protein: CASRQGANTEAFF.

J is TRBJ1-1 and V is TRBV7-3, with a weak D call TRBD1 (6 bases). Trimming took off 5 bases at V and 2 bases at J, with 18 bases between the two ends. Germline-derived CDR1 and CDR2 are SGHTA and FQGTGA. The CDR3 runs to 16 residues. Here the CDR3 DNA reads TGTGCCAGCAGCCGCTGGACAGCGATTCAAAACACTGAAGCTTTCTTT. This translates into CASSRWTAIQNTEAFF. The full variable domain, rest sourced from reference TRBV7-3 and TRBJ1-1, is GAGVSQTPSNKVTEKGKYVELRCDPISGHTALYWYRQSLGQGPEFLIYFQGTGAADDSGLPNDRFFAVRPEGSVSTLKIQRTERGDSAVYLCASSRWTAIQNTEAFFGQGTRLTVV.

This clonotype has only a few counts. The rearrangement uses TRBV3-1 and TRBJ2-1; D gene uncertain. CDR1 and CDR2 (germline): LGHDT, YNNKEL (reference sequence). V lost 1 base to trimming and J lost 7 bases, with 14 bases between them. The CDR3 totals 15 residues. The CDR3 is CASSQAGTDRNEQFF. The CDR3 DNA reads TGTGCCAGCAGCCAAGCCGGAACCGATAGGAATGAGCAGTTCTTC.